The T cell receptor beta chain under discussion was sequenced for a study of regulatory T cells in long-lasting Graves disease. At the level of the study: Over 5 years of antithyroid drugs plus positive TSH receptor antibodies defined persistent Graves' disease.

Building of the TCR beta libraries involved iRepertoire HTBI primers and Arm-PCR of CDR3 regions. From the multiplex PCR reads, TCRdb called clonotypes with MiXCR, one entry per CDR3 protein. The repertoire consists of some 340,000 distinct CDR3 sequences, with more than 20% occurring once and the leading ten covering 28%. Whole-study findings and limits: Under persistent disease, TRBV28, TRBJ1-2 and TRBJ2-5 were used preferentially.

Time point noted: persistent/refractory GD, antithyroid drugs over 5 years with positive TRAb. TCR sequences were obtained from RNA taken from PBMCs. Those enrolled as patients came out of an endocrinology department in Xi'an, China. Germline V lookup: CDR1 DFQATT, CDR2 SNEGSKA (reference sequence). The V gene end was trimmed by 5 bases and the J gene end by 2 bases; junction bases not matched to a gene: 13. The CDR3 consists of 17 residues. Notes on this clonotype: The antigen is undetermined.

This rearrangement joins TRBV20-1 to TRBJ2-7; 12 bases agree with TRBD2. The receptor was derived from a woman aged 40 to 49 with Graves disease. The sequencing used peripheral blood mononuclear cells (PBMCs), collected when the disease was refractory, from a patient treated with antithyroid drugs. CDR3 DNA: TGCAGTGCTTCGGGACTAGCGGGCAAAACTAAAACCTACGAGCAGTACTTC. Translated: CSASGLAGKTKTYEQYF.